Following are 25 T cell receptor beta chains from one sample sequenced in a study of blood T cell repertoires in COVID-19. TCRdb keeps only in-frame clones here, not all; method: immunoSEQ multiplex PCR. The repertoire has about 220,000 clones, 70% to 85% of them found once; the top ten carry roughly 15%. Sample: PBMCs or T cells enriched from blood (not recorded which). These receptors were obtained from a man aged 40-49 years who had recovered from COVID-19.

This sequence joins TRBV9 and TRBJ2-2; D is ambiguous. The CDR3 totals 12 residues. The V end was cut by 4 bases, the J end by 3 bases, with 4 bases between. Germline V lookup: CDR1 SGDLS, CDR2 YYNGEE. Written as DNA, the CDR3 is TGTGCCAGCAGCTACTACACCGGGGAGCTGTTTTTT. This codes for CASSYYTGELFF.

This chain links TRBV7-3 with TRBJ2-2; 7 nucleotides agree with TRBD1. The V gene's germline CDR1 is SGHTA and CDR2 FQGTGA. This CDR3 comprises 14 residues. After removal of 5 bases from V and 6 bases from J, the junction contained 6 bases not matched to a gene. Here the CDR3 reads CASSPLQGAGELFF. The CDR3 DNA sequence: TGTGCCAGCAGCCCCCTCCAGGGGGCCGGGGAGCTGTTTTTT.

This clone showed up just a few times. V is TRBV7-2 and J is TRBJ1-5, with D hard to call. CDR3 size: 15 residues. The germline V gene encodes CDR1 SGHTA and CDR2 FQGNSA. Trimming stripped 5 bases from V and 1 base from J, with 12 bases between. Here the CDR3 DNA reads TGTGCCAGCAGCCAAGGCGGGTGGAGCAATCAGCCCCAGCATTTT. It codes for CASSQGGWSNQPQHF.

This chain joins TRBV9 and TRBJ1-6; unclear D gene. V lost 0 bases to trimming and J lost 9 bases, with 13 bases between them. The CDR3 spans 15 residues. The germline V gene encodes CDR1 SGDLS and CDR2 YYNGEE. For the CDR3, the DNA is TGTGCCAGCAGCGTAGAATCCTCTATTGGTTCACCCCTCCACTTT. Translating it yields CASSVESSIGSPLHF. The whole variable domain, filled in from reference TRBV9 and TRBJ1-6, reads DSGVTQTPKHLITATGQRVTLRCSPRSGDLSVYWYQQSLDQGLQFLIQYYNGEERAKGNILERFSAQQFPDLHSELNLSSLELGDSALYFCASSVESSIGSPLHFGNGTRLTVT.

V is TRBV2 and J is TRBJ1-2; 7 positions agree with TRBD1. V trimming: 11 bases; J trimming: 7 bases; junction bases outside the gene matches: 16. CDR3 size: 14 residues. The germline V gene encodes CDR1 SNHLY and CDR2 FYNNEI. The CDR3 sequence is CAGTKTQGVLGYTF. The CDR3 nucleotides are TGTGCCGGGACAAAGACTCAGGGGGTTCTTGGCTACACCTTC.

V and J are TRBV19 and TRBJ1-1; D perhaps matches TRBD1 (6 bases). This CDR3 has 13 amino acids. Trimming pared 7 bases from V and 1 base from J, leaving 10 bases between. Germline CDR1 reads LNHDA; CDR2 reads SQIVND (reference sequence). This CDR3 is CASKMTGNTEAFF. The CDR3 bases are TGTGCCAGTAAGATGACAGGGAACACTGAAGCTTTCTTT. Complete variable domain (other parts from reference TRBV19 and TRBJ1-1): DGGITQSPKYLFRKEGQNVTLSCEQNLNHDAMYWYRQDPGQGLRLIYYSQIVNDFQKGDIAEGYSVSREKKESFPLTVTSAQKNPTAFYLCASKMTGNTEAFFGQGTRLTVV.

This chain links TRBV29-1 with TRBJ2-5; 14 bases are shared with TRBD2. The CDR3 contains 15 residues. In germline, CDR1 is SQVTM, CDR2 ANQGSEA. With V trimmed by 8 bases and J by 5 bases, 10 bases remained unmatched. The CDR3 nucleotides are TGCAGCTCCGGGACTAGCGGGAGAATAGCGGAGACCCAGTACTTC. It translates to CSSGTSGRIAETQYF.

V is TRBV2 and J is TRBJ2-4; no definite D call. The CDR3 loop spans 15 amino acids. V lost 3 bases to trimming and J lost 7 bases, with 16 bases between them. Germline CDR1 is SNHLY and CDR2 is FYNNEI. In nucleotides, the CDR3 is TGTGCCAGCAGTGATAGCCGACCCGCCGGGAACATTCAGTACTTC. It codes for CASSDSRPAGNIQYF.

The chain combines TRBV7-6 with TRBJ2-2, with no clear D. The ends were cut back, 1 base at V and 6 bases at J, with 12 bases in the middle. There are 15 residues in the CDR3. Germline values: CDR1 SGHVS, CDR2 FNYEAQ. CDR3 amino acids: CASSLGYSFAGELFF. CDR3 in DNA: TGTGCCAGCAGCTTAGGGTACTCGTTCGCCGGGGAGCTGTTTTTT.

On this clone itself: In the same sample, other DNA sequences code for this CDR3. This chain links TRBV18 with TRBJ1-2; the D gene is possibly TRBD1 (6 bases). The length of the CDR3 is 14 residues. Germline CDR1 and CDR2: KGHSH and LQKENI. V gave up 0 bases and J gave up 4 bases, with 9 bases separating them. The CDR3 reads CASSPPGGPYGYTF. The CDR3 DNA follows: TGTGCCAGCTCACCACCGGGGGGGCCCTATGGCTACACCTTC.

The rearrangement uses TRBV11-3 and TRBJ1-1, with D unresolved. Germline V gives CDR1 SGHNT, CDR2 YENEEA. The CDR3 extends over 15 amino acids. With 1 base removed from V and 3 bases from J, the gap between germline ends came to 12 bases. The CDR3 loop is CASSLGPTADTEAFF. The DNA for the CDR3 is TGTGCCAGCAGCTTAGGCCCCACGGCGGACACTGAAGCTTTCTTT.

V and J are TRBV3-1 (or the pseudogene TRBV3-2) and TRBJ1-1, with D possibly being TRBD1 (6 bases). Trimming pared 3 bases from V and 7 bases from J, leaving 6 bases between. Germline V lookup: CDR1 LGHDT, CDR2 YNNKEL (reference sequence). CDR3 length equals 11 residues. In nucleotides, the CDR3 is TGTGCCAGCAGCCACAGGGGTGAAGCTTTCTTT. It yields the protein CASSHRGEAFF.

The J gene is TRBJ2-1, the V gene TRBV9; 14 bases line up with TRBD2. The germline V gene encodes CDR1 SGDLS and CDR2 YYNGEE. This CDR3 comprises 16 residues. Trimming cost V 3 bases and J 4 bases; bases outside gene matches: 3. This chain's CDR3 is CASSGGLAGGYNEQFF. The CDR3 DNA sequence: TGTGCCAGCAGCGGAGGACTAGCGGGAGGTTACAATGAGCAGTTCTTC. The variable domain in full, completed from reference TRBV9 and TRBJ2-1, reads DSGVTQTPKHLITATGQRVTLRCSPRSGDLSVYWYQQSLDQGLQFLIQYYNGEERAKGNILERFSAQQFPDLHSELNLSSLELGDSALYFCASSGGLAGGYNEQFFGPGTRLTVL.

This clone was counted only a few times. The V call is TRBV7-8, the J call TRBJ2-2, with 7 bases fitting TRBD2. V lost 0 bases, J lost 9 bases, and 4 bases stayed unmatched. This CDR3 is built from 14 residues. Germline V CDR1 and CDR2: SGHVS, FQNEAQ. The CDR3 reads CASSLAAGDRELFF. The CDR3 DNA is TGTGCCAGCAGCTTAGCGGCGGGAGACAGGGAGCTGTTTTTT.

V and J are TRBV9 and TRBJ1-2; tentative D call: TRBD1 (5 bases). V dropped 5 bases and J dropped 8 bases, with 13 bases sitting between them. This CDR3 contains 12 residues. Looked up from germline, CDR1 is SGDLS and CDR2 is YYNGEE. CDR3 coding DNA: TGTGCCAGCAGGGCAGGGCAGAAGGGCTACACCTTC. Translation gives CASRAGQKGYTF.

Only one count was recorded for this clone. The chain has TRBV15 and TRBJ1-5; D is possibly TRBD1 (6 bases). The CDR3 extends over 15 amino acids. The germline CDR1 and CDR2 sequences are LNHNV and YYDKDF (reference sequence). The V gene lost 5 bases and the J gene lost 2 bases, with 13 bases spanning the gap. The CDR3 DNA sequence: TGTGCCACCAGCGAGAGAGGGGGGGGCAATCAGCCCCAGCATTTT. Encoded protein: CATSERGGGNQPQHF.

The chain recombines TRBV2 with TRBJ2-2, with TRBD2 as a possible D gene (6 bases). The germline gives CDR1 SNHLY, CDR2 FYNNEI. CDR3 length: 15 residues. The germline V and J ends were trimmed by 8 bases and 4 bases, with 17 bases remaining between them. The CDR3: CASGGKALRTGELFF. For the CDR3, the DNA is TGTGCCAGCGGGGGGAAGGCTCTCCGCACCGGGGAGCTGTTTTTT.

The rearrangement uses TRBV28 and TRBJ2-7, with 10 positions matching TRBD1. CDR1 and CDR2 (germline): MDHEN, SYDVKM. V shed 7 bases, J shed 6 bases, and the junction held 9 bases outside the gene matches. CDR3 length: 14 amino acids. The CDR3 reads CASKRTGGSIEQYF. The DNA of the CDR3 is TGTGCCAGCAAAAGGACAGGGGGGTCCATCGAGCAGTACTTC.

The chain employs TRBV18 and TRBJ1-2; 7 positions match TRBD1. The germline CDR1 and CDR2 sequences are KGHSH and LQKENI. This CDR3 is built from 13 residues. V was clipped by 6 bases and J by 4 bases; unmatched bases: 5. CDR3 coding DNA: TGTGCCAGCTCCAACAGACAGGGCTATGGCTACACCTTC. This codes for CASSNRQGYGYTF.

The rearrangement joins TRBV29-1 to TRBJ1-2; no clear D gene. This CDR3 has 10 residues. Germline assignment: CDR1 SQVTM and CDR2 ANQGSEA. The V end was cut by 5 bases, the J end by 7 bases, with 8 bases between. CDR3 nucleotides: TGCAGCGTTCGAGGTTCTGGCTACACCTTC. It encodes CSVRGSGYTF.

This rearrangement joins TRBV11-3 to TRBJ2-7, with TRBD2 as a possible D gene (6 bases). The germline V gene has CDR1 SGHNT and CDR2 YENEEA. Trimming cost V 3 bases and J 6 bases, with 12 bases left between them. CDR3 length: 13 amino acids. The CDR3 is CASSFSRRGEQYF. CDR3 DNA sequence: TGTGCCAGCAGCTTCTCCCGGCGGGGCGAGCAGTACTTC.

The chain joins TRBV24-1 to TRBJ2-3; D uncertain. The V end was cut by 5 bases, the J end by 6 bases, with 5 bases between. This CDR3 has 11 amino acids. Germline V lookup: CDR1 KGHDR, CDR2 SFDVKD. The CDR3 sequence is CATSAEDTQYF. In DNA, the CDR3 is TGTGCCACCAGTGCCGAGGATACGCAGTATTTT.

J is TRBJ2-2 and V is TRBV5-1; D is undetermined. The CDR3 has 16 residues. V shed 1 base and J shed 2 bases, with 12 bases lying between them. Germline CDR1 and CDR2: SGHRS and YFSETQ. CDR3 nucleotides: TGCGCCAGCAGCTTGTTCGGGTCCAGAAACACCGGGGAGCTGTTTTTT. This translates into CASSLFGSRNTGELFF.

This clone was counted a single time. J is TRBJ2-6 and V is TRBV7-3; tentatively, D is TRBD1 (5 bases). V was cut by 6 bases and J by 0 bases, with 15 bases left in between. The CDR3 sequence is 17 residues long. Per germline, CDR1 SGHTA and CDR2 FQGTGA. CDR3 amino acids: CASRVQDILSGANVLTF. As DNA, the CDR3 is TGTGCCAGCAGGGTCCAGGACATCCTCTCTGGGGCCAACGTCCTGACTTTC. Supplemented by reference TRBV7-3 and TRBJ2-6, the full variable domain reads GAGVSQTPSNKVTEKGKYVELRCDPISGHTALYWYRQSLGQGPEFLIYFQGTGAADDSGLPNDRFFAVRPEGSVSTLKIQRTERGDSAVYLCASRVQDILSGANVLTFGAGSRLTVL.

The rearrangement links TRBV5-6 to TRBJ1-2, with TRBD1 identical over 9 bases. The CDR3 runs 13 residues. CDR1 and CDR2 (germline): SGHDT, YYEEEE. V was clipped by 2 bases and J by 8 bases; unmatched bases: 4. The DNA for the CDR3 is TGTGCCAGCAGCTTACAGGGGGCGGGCGGCTACACCTTC. Its translation: CASSLQGAGGYTF.